The rows below give T cell receptor beta chains drawn from one sample of a study of beta chain features in type 1 diabetes. Clones were read by immunoSEQ multiplex PCR, and TCRdb kept only the in-frame ones, dropping some. The table lists 500,000 to 850,000 clones, about 14% of them singletons. The sequenced material came from naive CD4+ T cells from blood. The receptors stem from a man younger than 35 with type 1 diabetes. The CDR3 runs from the conserved cysteine through the conserved F or W. The order of the fields is V gene, clone size, J gene, D gene, CDR3 protein, CDR3 DNA. A D gene is named only where the DNA matches it firmly. Expanded clones get a size class; other rows say once, few or many, or leave the size out.

>TRBV30|few|TRBJ1-2|-
CAWSVGSPYGYTF
TGTGCCTGGAGTGTAGGTTCCCCTTATGGCTACACCTTC
>TRBV5-1|-|TRBJ2-7|-
CASSAGTGPYEQYF
TGCGCCAGCAGCGCGGGTACAGGACCCTACGAGCAGTACTTC
>TRBV5-1|few|TRBJ2-7|-
CASSHRDSSYEQYF
TGCGCCAGCAGCCACAGGGATAGCTCCTACGAGCAGTACTTC
>TRBV28|-|TRBJ1-2|-
CASSLSGNGYTF
TGTGCCAGCAGTTTATCAGGGAATGGCTACACCTTC
>TRBV7-8|few|TRBJ1-2|TRBD1
CASSSRTGGNYGYTF
TGTGCCAGCAGCTCGCGGACAGGGGGCAACTATGGCTACACCTTC
>TRBV6-1|once|TRBJ1-1|TRBD1
CASSGVPGQGLRAFF
TGTGCCAGCAGTGGCGTCCCGGGACAGGGTTTGCGGGCTTTCTTT
>TRBV6-6|-|TRBJ2-7|-
CASSWNKDGEYEQYF
TGTGCCAGCAGTTGGAATAAGGACGGCGAGTACGAGCAGTACTTC
>TRBV9|few|TRBJ1-4|TRBD1
CASSKGTGANEKLFF
TGTGCCAGCAGCAAAGGGACAGGCGCTAATGAAAAACTGTTTTTT
>TRBV19|-|TRBJ2-5|TRBD1
CASERTGGETQYF
TGTGCCAGCGAACGGACAGGTGGAGAGACCCAGTACTTC
>TRBV18|few|TRBJ1-2|-
CASSPRGGQNYGYTF
TGTGCCAGCTCACCACGGGGCGGACAGAACTATGGCTACACCTTC
>TRBV4-1|-|TRBJ1-1|TRBD1
CASSHHRPGQGAMNTEAFF
TGCGCCAGCAGCCATCACAGGCCGGGACAGGGGGCGATGAACACTGAAGCTTTCTTT
>TRBV6-1|-|TRBJ1-1|-
CASSTPTGSRTAFF
TGTGCCAGCAGTACTCCTACAGGGTCTCGTACAGCTTTCTTT
>TRBV2|-|TRBJ1-2|TRBD1
CASSVQTGGYGYTF
TGTGCCAGCAGTGTTCAGACAGGGGGCTATGGCTACACCTTC
>TRBV30|-|TRBJ2-6|TRBD2
CAWRPPVGGAGANVLTF
TGTGCCTGGAGGCCACCCGTTGGGGGGGCTGGGGCCAACGTCCTGACTTTC
>TRBV30|few|TRBJ2-5|-
CAWSGGPETQYF
TGTGCCTGGAGTGGAGGGCCGGAGACCCAGTACTTC
>TRBV14|many|TRBJ2-1|-
CASSLGWNEQFF
TGTGCCAGCAGCTTGGGGTGGAATGAGCAGTTCTTC
>TRBV18|-|TRBJ2-7|-
CASSPPTSHSYEQYF
TGTGCCAGCTCACCACCGACCTCACACTCCTACGAGCAGTACTTC
>TRBV4-3|few|TRBJ2-3|-
CASSQQGPRASDTQYF
TGCGCCAGCAGCCAACAGGGCCCGCGGGCGTCAGATACGCAGTATTTT
>TRBV28|-|TRBJ2-7|-
CASTVVTDPRGYEQYF
TGTGCCAGCACCGTAGTTACCGACCCCCGGGGCTACGAGCAGTACTTC
>TRBV6-5|-|TRBJ1-5|-
CASSYDRKNQPQHF
TGTGCCAGCAGTTACGACAGAAAAAATCAGCCCCAGCATTTT
>TRBV18|few|TRBJ1-1|-
CASSPSTGLRGEAFF
TGTGCCAGCTCACCATCCACGGGCTTACGCGGTGAAGCTTTCTTT
>TRBV4-1|-|TRBJ1-6|-
CASSQAAGGGSPLHF
TGCGCCAGCAGCCAAGCAGCGGGTGGCGGTTCACCCCTCCACTTT
>TRBV6-5|-|TRBJ1-1|TRBD1
CASGRQGNTEAFF
TGTGCCAGCGGGAGACAGGGGAACACTGAAGCTTTCTTT
>TRBV7-2|-|TRBJ2-3|-
CASNGGGDTQYF
TGTGCCAGCAACGGGGGAGGAGATACGCAGTATTTT
>TRBV29-1|-|TRBJ2-3|-
CSVGGADTQYF
TGCAGCGTTGGGGGAGCGGATACGCAGTATTTT
>TRBV5-6|-|TRBJ2-2|TRBD2
CASSLRTSGGNTGELFF
TGTGCCAGCAGCTTAAGGACTAGCGGGGGGAACACCGGGGAGCTGTTTTTT
>TRBV7-2|-|TRBJ2-7|-
CASSSTGSYEQYF
TGTGCCAGCAGCTCGACAGGTTCCTACGAGCAGTACTTC
>TRBV29-1|-|TRBJ2-5|-
CSVADGQETQYF
TGCAGCGTTGCGGACGGCCAAGAGACCCAGTACTTC
>TRBV14|few|TRBJ1-3|-
CASSPLTPSSGNTIYF
TGTGCCAGCAGCCCTCTAACACCGAGCTCTGGAAACACCATATATTTT
>TRBV6-5|-|TRBJ1-2|-
CASSYSSFYGYTF
TGTGCCAGCAGTTACTCGAGTTTCTATGGCTACACCTTC
>TRBV30|few|TRBJ2-1|TRBD2
CAWSWLAGGYNEQFF
TGTGCCTGGAGTTGGCTAGCGGGAGGCTACAATGAGCAGTTCTTC
>TRBV12-5|-|TRBJ2-2|-
CASGLGPNTGELFF
TGTGCTAGTGGTTTGGGCCCGAACACCGGGGAGCTGTTTTTT
>TRBV5-4|few|TRBJ2-2|TRBD1
CASSRPPGQGARGAGELFF
TGTGCCAGCAGCAGGCCCCCGGGACAGGGGGCGCGGGGCGCCGGGGAGCTGTTTTTT
>TRBV5-4|-|TRBJ1-3|-
CASSDWGDTHGNTIYF
TGTGCCAGCAGCGATTGGGGAGACACACATGGAAACACCATATATTTT
>TRBV29-1|few|TRBJ2-5|TRBD1
CSVTGGYETQYF
TGCAGCGTTACAGGGGGCTATGAGACCCAGTACTTC
>TRBV30|-|TRBJ1-1|-
CAWSEVMNAEAFF
TGTGCCTGGAGTGAGGTCATGAACGCTGAAGCTTTCTTT
>TRBV7-2|few|TRBJ2-4|-
CASSPGLAKNIQYF
TGTGCCAGCAGCCCCGGGCTAGCCAAAAACATTCAGTACTTC
>TRBV28|few|TRBJ2-5|TRBD1
CASSSAGTGVMTQYF
TGTGCCAGCAGTTCAGCCGGGACAGGCGTGATGACCCAGTACTTC
>TRBV6-5|-|TRBJ1-5|-
CASSYGQNQPQHF
TGTGCCAGCAGTTACGGCCAGAATCAGCCCCAGCATTTT
>TRBV5-6|once|TRBJ1-3|TRBD1
CASSLVTGAGNTIYF
TGTGCCAGCAGCTTGGTTACAGGGGCTGGAAACACCATATATTTT
>TRBV2|few|TRBJ2-7|TRBD2
CASSPVSGGLVEQYF
TGTGCCAGCAGCCCCGTTAGCGGGGGATTGGTCGAGCAGTACTTC